The clone carrying this T cell receptor beta chain turned up a few times. The germline CDR1 and CDR2 sequences are SNHLY and FYNNEI. Trimming cost V 1 base and J 12 bases, with 10 bases left between them. This CDR3 has 12 residues. This entry comes from a study of human T cells and chemical hapten exposure. TCRdb reanalysed the RACE reads using MiXCR and keeps one entry per CDR3 protein. The repertoire holds about 290,000 distinct CDR3 sequences, almost 8% seen once, with more than 0.95% in the top ten. Specified time point: pre-sensitization, week 0. Treatment described: therapeutic diphenylcyclopropenone sensitization with weekly scalp DPC.

This clonotype originated in a man younger than 35 with alopecia areata. Some clones in this sample may be carry-over from other donors' samples. This material consisted of whole blood, taken in connection with sensitization to the hapten diphenylcyclopropenone (DPC). The chain couples TRBV2 to TRBJ2-1; D is uncertain. CDR3 in DNA: TGTGCCAGCAGTGAAGGGGGTCGGTGGCAGTTCTTC. Amino acids: CASSEGGRWQFF.